These T cell receptor beta chains were read from a single sample in a study of vaccination effects on CD4 cells after COVID-19. The method was immunoSEQ multiplex PCR; TCRdb's version includes in-frame clones alone and lacks a portion of them. The sample shows tens of thousands of clones, 77% of them seen only once. No antigen is known for these receptors. This sample comprised CD4+ T cells from PBMCs cultured without peptide, obtained before COVID-19 vaccination. The source of these receptors is a human donor who received a COVID-19 vaccine. CDR3s include the opening cysteine and the closing phenylalanine or tryptophan. Each record gives: CDR3 DNA, CDR3 protein, J gene, clone size, D gene, V gene. A D gene is named only where the DNA matches it firmly. Clone size is not always given. Where it is, it says once, few, many or a class for expanded clones.

TGTGCCACCAGCAGGTCACCGGGACAGCCGGGACTCTCTGGGGCCAACGTCCTGACTTTC	CATSRSPGQPGLSGANVLTF	TRBJ2-6	.	.	TRBV15
TGTGCCAGCAGCTTGGATCTGAGCTCTGGGGCCAACGTCCTGACTTTC	CASSLDLSSGANVLTF	TRBJ2-6	few	.	TRBV5-4
TGCGCCAGCAGCTTGGAAGTCAGGGGGCACAATGAGCAGTTCTTC	CASSLEVRGHNEQFF	TRBJ2-1	few	TRBD1	TRBV5-1
TGTGCCAGCTCCCACTCCGGGACACCGAGGGGCAATGAGCAGTTCTTC	CASSHSGTPRGNEQFF	TRBJ2-1	.	.	TRBV18
TGCGCCAGCAGACGGGGGGGAGGCACCGGGGAGCTGTTTTTT	CASRRGGGTGELFF	TRBJ2-2	once	TRBD2	TRBV5-1
TGTGCCAGTAGGTTGACCGGGGCTCAAGAGACCCAGTACTTC	CASRLTGAQETQYF	TRBJ2-5	.	.	TRBV19
TGTGCCAGCTCACCCGGGACAGGGCAGCATCAGCCCCAGCATTTT	CASSPGTGQHQPQHF	TRBJ1-5	few	TRBD1	TRBV18
TGTGCCAGCAGCAACAATAAGTGGGGGAATGAGCAGTTCTTC	CASSNNKWGNEQFF	TRBJ2-1	.	.	TRBV11-3
TGCGCCAGCAGCCCTGGGGGGTCGGATACGCAGTATTTT	CASSPGGSDTQYF	TRBJ2-3	.	.	TRBV5-1
TGTGCCTGGAGTTTCAAACAGGGAAGGGATGGCTACACCTTC	CAWSFKQGRDGYTF	TRBJ1-2	.	.	TRBV30
TGTGCCAGCTCACCAGCGATAAGGGGGATCCAGCCACCCCTCCACTTT	CASSPAIRGIQPPLHF	TRBJ1-6	.	.	TRBV18
TGTGCCAGCAACCAGGGGCCCACAGATACGCAGTATTTT	CASNQGPTDTQYF	TRBJ2-3	.	.	TRBV3-1/TRBV3-2
TGCGCCAGCAGCACACTCCCCCTAGCGGGTAACACCGGGGAGCTGTTTTTT	CASSTLPLAGNTGELFF	TRBJ2-2	few	TRBD2	TRBV5-1
TGTGCCAGCAGCTTAAAGGTATTGAACACTGAAGCTTTCTTT	CASSLKVLNTEAFF	TRBJ1-1	.	.	TRBV7-9
TGTGCCAGCACTCAGGTGTGGAACACTGAAGCTTTCTTT	CASTQVWNTEAFF	TRBJ1-1	.	.	TRBV6-5
TGCGCCAGCAGCCCCCGTTCAGGCCCAGATACGCAGTATTTT	CASSPRSGPDTQYF	TRBJ2-3	.	.	TRBV5-1
TGCGCCAGCAGCTTGGTCCGGGGGCAGGGCGGCTACACCTTC	CASSLVRGQGGYTF	TRBJ1-2	.	.	TRBV5-1
TGCGCCAGCAGGACGGGCCATGAAGGAGAGACCCAGTACTTC	CASRTGHEGETQYF	TRBJ2-5	.	.	TRBV10-2
TGTGCCAGTACCTCTAGGTCGGCCAATGAGCAGTTCTTC	CASTSRSANEQFF	TRBJ2-1	.	.	TRBV19
TGCGCCAGCAGCAGTGACGGCTCTGGAAACACCATATATTTT	CASSSDGSGNTIYF	TRBJ1-3	few	.	TRBV5-1
TGCGCCAGCAGCTTGAGTCCGGGGTCTGGGGCCAACGTCCTGACTTTC	CASSLSPGSGANVLTF	TRBJ2-6	.	.	TRBV5-1
TGTGCCAGCAGCTTGGAGGTAGCGGGGGGGACAACCCAAGAGACCCAGTACTTC	CASSLEVAGGTTQETQYF	TRBJ2-5	.	TRBD2	TRBV5-6
TGTGCCAGCACGGTAGGGGTGGACTATGGCTACACCTTC	CASTVGVDYGYTF	TRBJ1-2	.	.	TRBV7-9
TGTGCCAGCAGGCGACAGCGGCATTCACCCCTCCACTTT	CASRRQRHSPLHF	TRBJ1-6	.	.	TRBV25-1
TGTGCCAGCAACCTCTACATGGGGGGAGCCGGGGAGCTGTTTTTT	CASNLYMGGAGELFF	TRBJ2-2	.	.	TRBV7-2
TGTGCCAGCAGGACAGGGGGAAGTAATGAAAAACTGTTTTTT	CASRTGGSNEKLFF	TRBJ1-4	once	TRBD1	TRBV6-5
TGTGCCAGCAGCTTAGAAACCATCGCCTATGGCTACACCTTC	CASSLETIAYGYTF	TRBJ1-2	.	.	TRBV11-2
TGTGCCACCAGTGATAGGACTAGCGGGGATTATACGCAGTATTTT	CATSDRTSGDYTQYF	TRBJ2-3	.	TRBD2	TRBV24-1
TGTGCCAGCAGCCTAGCTGGCACCGGGGAGCTGTTTTTT	CASSLAGTGELFF	TRBJ2-2	.	.	TRBV12-3/TRBV12-4
TGCGCCAGCAGCTTGGACGGCTACTATGGCTACACCTTC	CASSLDGYYGYTF	TRBJ1-2	.	.	TRBV5-1
TGTGCCAGCAGCCCCGGCGGGCAGTTGAACACTGAAGCTTTCTTT	CASSPGGQLNTEAFF	TRBJ1-1	.	.	TRBV4-2
TGTGCCAGTAGTATGGAGGGGTATCAGCCCCAGCATTTT	CASSMEGYQPQHF	TRBJ1-5	.	.	TRBV19
TGTGCCAGCAGTCCTCGGGGCAGGGTAACCTATGGCTACACCTTC	CASSPRGRVTYGYTF	TRBJ1-2	.	.	TRBV6-5
TGTGCCAGCAGCCTTGGGGGGGTTGGGGGCTACACCTTC	CASSLGGVGGYTF	TRBJ1-2	.	.	TRBV12-3/TRBV12-4
TGTGCCAGCGTGTTGGTCTCCGGAGCTAACTATGGCTACACCTTC	CASVLVSGANYGYTF	TRBJ1-2	few	.	TRBV6-6
TGTGCCAGCAGCCGGACTAGCGGTTACACCGGGGAGCTGTTTTTT	CASSRTSGYTGELFF	TRBJ2-2	.	TRBD2	TRBV7-3
TGTGCCAGCAGCCGCCGGGGGACAGGGGTCGGCTACACCTTC	CASSRRGTGVGYTF	TRBJ1-2	.	TRBD1	TRBV27
TGTGCCACCAGTGATCTCACCGCGGCAGGGGCGACAGATACGCAGTATTTT	CATSDLTAAGATDTQYF	TRBJ2-3	.	.	TRBV24-1
TGTGCCAGCAGAACCGGGACGGGCAATTCACCCCTCCACTTT	CASRTGTGNSPLHF	TRBJ1-6	few	.	TRBV2